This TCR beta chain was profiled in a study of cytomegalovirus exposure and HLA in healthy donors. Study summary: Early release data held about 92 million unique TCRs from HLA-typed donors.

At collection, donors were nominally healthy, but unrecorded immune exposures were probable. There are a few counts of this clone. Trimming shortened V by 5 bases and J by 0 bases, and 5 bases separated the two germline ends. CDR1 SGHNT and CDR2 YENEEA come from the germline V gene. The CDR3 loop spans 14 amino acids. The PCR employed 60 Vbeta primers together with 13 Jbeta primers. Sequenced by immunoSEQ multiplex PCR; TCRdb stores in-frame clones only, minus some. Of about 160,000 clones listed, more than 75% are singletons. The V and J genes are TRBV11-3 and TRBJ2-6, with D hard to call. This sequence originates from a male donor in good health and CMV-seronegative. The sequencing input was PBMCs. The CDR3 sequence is CASSPGSGANVLTF. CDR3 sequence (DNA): TGTGCCAGCAGCCCAGGCTCTGGGGCCAACGTCCTGACTTTC.